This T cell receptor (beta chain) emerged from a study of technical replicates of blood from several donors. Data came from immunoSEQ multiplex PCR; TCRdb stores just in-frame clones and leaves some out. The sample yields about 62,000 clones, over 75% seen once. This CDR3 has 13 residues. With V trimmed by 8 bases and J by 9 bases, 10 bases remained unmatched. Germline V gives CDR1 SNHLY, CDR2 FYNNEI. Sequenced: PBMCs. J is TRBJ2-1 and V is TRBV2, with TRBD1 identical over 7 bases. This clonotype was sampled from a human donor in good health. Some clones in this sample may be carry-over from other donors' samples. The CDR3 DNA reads TGTGCCAGCCGACAGGGTGAGGTGGGTGAGCAGTTCTTC. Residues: CASRQGEVGEQFF.